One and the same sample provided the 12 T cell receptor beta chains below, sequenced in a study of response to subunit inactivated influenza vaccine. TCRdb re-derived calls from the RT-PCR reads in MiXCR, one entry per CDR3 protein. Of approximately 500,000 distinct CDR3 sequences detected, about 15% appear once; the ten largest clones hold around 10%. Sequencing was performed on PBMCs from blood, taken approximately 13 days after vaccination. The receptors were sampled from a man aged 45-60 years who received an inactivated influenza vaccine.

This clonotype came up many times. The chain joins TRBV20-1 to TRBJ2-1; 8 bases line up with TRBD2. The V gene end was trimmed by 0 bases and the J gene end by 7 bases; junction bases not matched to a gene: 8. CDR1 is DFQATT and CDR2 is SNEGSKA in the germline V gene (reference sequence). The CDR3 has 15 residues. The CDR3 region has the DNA TGCAGTGCTAGAGATTTGCGGGGGGCGCGGAATGAGCAGTTCTTC. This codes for CSARDLRGARNEQFF.

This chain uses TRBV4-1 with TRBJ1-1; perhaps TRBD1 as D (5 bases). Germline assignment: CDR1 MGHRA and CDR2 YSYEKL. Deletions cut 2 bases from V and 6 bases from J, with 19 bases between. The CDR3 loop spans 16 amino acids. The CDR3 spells CASSQFHLRRGPEAFF. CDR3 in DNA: TGCGCCAGCAGCCAATTCCACCTCCGTCGGGGCCCTGAAGCTTTCTTT.

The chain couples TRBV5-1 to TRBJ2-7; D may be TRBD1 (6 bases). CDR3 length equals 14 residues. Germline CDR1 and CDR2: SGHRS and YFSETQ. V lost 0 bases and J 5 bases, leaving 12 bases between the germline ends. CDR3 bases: TGCGCCAGCAGCTTGGTTACAGGGATGGACGAGCAGTACTTC. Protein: CASSLVTGMDEQYF.

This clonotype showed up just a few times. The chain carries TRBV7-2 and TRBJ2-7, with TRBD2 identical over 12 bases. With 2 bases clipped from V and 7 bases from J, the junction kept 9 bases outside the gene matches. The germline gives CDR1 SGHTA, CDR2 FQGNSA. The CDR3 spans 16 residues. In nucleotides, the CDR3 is TGTGCCAGCAGCTTATTTTTTCTAGCGGGGGGGCTTGAGCAGTACTTC. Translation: CASSLFFLAGGLEQYF.

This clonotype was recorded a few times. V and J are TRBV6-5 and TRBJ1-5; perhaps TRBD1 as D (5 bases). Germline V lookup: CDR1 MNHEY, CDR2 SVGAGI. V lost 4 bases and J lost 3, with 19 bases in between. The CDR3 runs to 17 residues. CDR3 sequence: CASSSFAGPGFNQPQHF. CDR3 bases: TGTGCCAGCAGTTCGTTTGCGGGGCCGGGCTTCAATCAGCCCCAGCATTTT.

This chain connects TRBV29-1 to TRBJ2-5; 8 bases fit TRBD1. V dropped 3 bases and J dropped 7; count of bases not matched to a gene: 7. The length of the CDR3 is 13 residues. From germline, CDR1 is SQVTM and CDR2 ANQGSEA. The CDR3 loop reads CSVDEHGQGTQYF. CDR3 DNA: TGCAGCGTTGATGAGCACGGACAGGGGACCCAGTACTTC.

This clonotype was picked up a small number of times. The CDR3 DNA follows: TGCAGCGTTTTCGGCGGGAGGGCAGTCGGCGACGTCCTGACTTTC. It is translated as CSVFGGRAVGDVLTF. The genes are TRBV29-1 and TRBJ2-6; 9 positions match TRBD2. The CDR3 consists of 15 residues. The trim removed 5 bases at V and 11 bases at J, leaving 13 bases unmatched. CDR1 and CDR2 from the germline V gene are SQVTM and ANQGSEA.

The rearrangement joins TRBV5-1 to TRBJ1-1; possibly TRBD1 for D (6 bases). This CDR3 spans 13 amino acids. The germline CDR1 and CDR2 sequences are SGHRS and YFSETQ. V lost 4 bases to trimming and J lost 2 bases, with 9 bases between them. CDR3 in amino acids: CASSGQYNTEAFF. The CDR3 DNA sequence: TGCGCCAGCAGCGGACAGTACAACACTGAAGCTTTCTTT.

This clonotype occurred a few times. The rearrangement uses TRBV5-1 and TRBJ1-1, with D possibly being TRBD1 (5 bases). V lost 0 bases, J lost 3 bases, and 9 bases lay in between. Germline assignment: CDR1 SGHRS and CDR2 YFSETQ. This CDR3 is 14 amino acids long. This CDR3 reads CASSLDQGYTEAFF. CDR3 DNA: TGCGCCAGCAGCTTGGATCAGGGTTACACTGAAGCTTTCTTT. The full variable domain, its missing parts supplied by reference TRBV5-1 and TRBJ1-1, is KAGVTQTPRYLIKTRGQQVTLSCSPISGHRSVSWYQQTPGQGLQFLFEYFSETQRNKGNFPGRFSGRQFSNSRSEMNVSTLELGDSALYLCASSLDQGYTEAFFGQGTRLTVV.

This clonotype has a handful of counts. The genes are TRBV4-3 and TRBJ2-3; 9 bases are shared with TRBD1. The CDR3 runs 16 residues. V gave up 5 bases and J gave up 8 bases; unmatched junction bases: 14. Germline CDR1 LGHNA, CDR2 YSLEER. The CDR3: CASSRDRGGSRVTQYF. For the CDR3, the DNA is TGCGCCAGCAGCAGAGACAGGGGGGGGTCACGAGTTACGCAGTATTTT.

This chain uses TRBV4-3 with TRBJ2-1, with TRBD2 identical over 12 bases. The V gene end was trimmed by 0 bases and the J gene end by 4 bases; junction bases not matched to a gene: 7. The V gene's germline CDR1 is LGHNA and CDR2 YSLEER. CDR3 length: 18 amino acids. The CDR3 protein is CASSQDLLAGGQYNEQFF. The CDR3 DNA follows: TGCGCCAGCAGCCAAGATTTACTAGCGGGGGGTCAGTACAATGAGCAGTTCTTC.

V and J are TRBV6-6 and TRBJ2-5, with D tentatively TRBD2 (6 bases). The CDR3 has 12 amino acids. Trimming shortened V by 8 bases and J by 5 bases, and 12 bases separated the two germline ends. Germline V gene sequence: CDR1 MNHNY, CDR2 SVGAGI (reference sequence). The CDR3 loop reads CASGGLRETQYF. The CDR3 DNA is TGTGCCAGCGGCGGACTACGGGAGACCCAGTACTTC.